Given below is one T cell receptor (beta chain) in context. V was pared by 6 bases and J by 7 bases, with 12 bases between. The CDR3 is made up of 12 amino acids. CDR1 and CDR2 from the germline V gene are SGHAT and FQNNGV. The sample originates from a study of blood T cell repertoires in COVID-19. About the study: Whether acute or convalescent, the COVID-19 samples came from the United States, Italy and Spain. PBMCs, B-cell-depleted T cells, or T cells provided the cDNA or gDNA that made up the material.

Authors' data handling: Amplification from reference gene primers served as the basis for estimated nucleated cell counts. Sequencing was performed with immunoSEQ multiplex PCR; in TCRdb, only in-frame clones are kept and a portion is missing. The V and J calls and clone size come from that table; D and trimming were worked out from the DNA. The data hold about 88,000 clones, with roughly 90% observed a single time. The V call is TRBV11-2, the J call TRBJ2-5; D not certain. This receptor was taken from a man aged 55 to 70 with acute or convalescent COVID-19. Sequencing used peripheral blood. The CDR3 DNA sequence: TGTGCCAGCAGTCTCCCCGGTTTGACCCAGTACTTC. It is translated as CASSLPGLTQYF.